This paragraph reports one T cell receptor beta chain. Its target is not known. Library preparation (for TCRbeta) was performed with unique molecular identifiers. TCRdb used MiXCR to reprocess the PCR reads, holding one entry per CDR3 protein. In the table there are 40,000 to 60,000 distinct CDR3 sequences, around 9% of which are singletons. This entry is derived from a study of T-cell reconstitution after alpha-beta-depleted transplantation in children. Overall study findings and caveats: Day-60 TCRbeta diversity that was high in some patients was derived from surviving recipient T cells and thymic progenitors. By one year post-transplant, T-cell counts and diversity largely arose from T cells that were newly produced. Reported findings indicate that, about two months after transplant, alpha-beta T cells came from several hundred expanded clones, which were derived from non-depleted graft cells.

Per germline, CDR1 SNHLY and CDR2 FYNNEI. This CDR3 comprises 15 residues. V gave up 8 bases and J gave up 10 bases; unmatched junction bases: 11. The TCR sequence derives from a male patient aged 2-15 years who had a stem cell transplant for chronic granulomatous disease, so the T cells may come from the graft donor. The sample consisted of PBMCs, mostly from graft donor cells, taken 60 days after TCRalphabeta/CD19-depleted stem cell transplant. V usage is TRBV2 and J usage is TRBJ2-1, with 13 bases identical to TRBD2. This CDR3 is CASRPGLAGANEQFF. Written as DNA, the CDR3 is TGTGCCAGCCGACCCGGACTAGCGGGAGCGAACGAGCAGTTCTTC.